What follows are 10 T cell receptor beta chains derived from one specimen sequenced in a study of T cells in localized non-small cell lung cancer. The table came from immunoSEQ multiplex PCR; TCRdb's copy has only in-frame clones and leaves some out. There are about 33,000 clones in the sample; around three quarters occur only once, and 16% lies in the top ten. Sequencing was performed on peripheral blood, taken before any cancer treatment. The receptor set was obtained from a male donor aged 60 or over with stage III squamous cell lung carcinoma.

This chain connects TRBV7-2 to TRBJ2-6; no clear D gene. CDR1 is SGHTA and CDR2 is FQGNSA in the germline V gene. This CDR3 comprises 14 residues. The V gene lost 0 bases and the J gene lost 2 bases, with 2 bases spanning the gap. This CDR3 reads CASSLAAGANVLTF. In DNA form, the CDR3 reads TGTGCCAGCAGCTTAGCGGCTGGGGCCAACGTCCTGACTTTC.

This clone was seen once. The rearrangement links TRBV5-6 to TRBJ2-2; D is ambiguous. In germline, CDR1 is SGHDT, CDR2 YYEEEE. CDR3 length equals 16 residues. With 0 bases removed from V and 4 bases from J, the gap between germline ends came to 13 bases. DNA for the CDR3: TGTGCCAGCAGCTTGGAGGGTTGGAGCGCCACCGGGGAGCTGTTTTTT. Residues: CASSLEGWSATGELFF.

The chain has TRBV7-9 and TRBJ2-1; D unclear. Per the germline V gene, CDR1 is SEHNR and CDR2 is FQNEAQ (reference sequence). Trimming took 5 bases from V and 5 from J, leaving 10 bases between them. CDR3 size: 13 residues. CDR3 protein: CASSPRTDNEQFF. Written as DNA, the CDR3 is TGTGCCAGCAGCCCTAGGACGGACAATGAGCAGTTCTTC.

CDR3 sequence: CASSSHLLQVSNTEAFF. The CDR3 DNA follows: TGTGCCAGCAGCTCACATTTACTACAGGTTTCGAACACTGAAGCTTTCTTT. The V gene is TRBV7-8, the J gene TRBJ1-1; maybe TRBD1 (5 bases). Germline V gene data show CDR1 as SGHVS and CDR2 as FQNEAQ. The germline V and J ends were trimmed by 4 bases and 1 base, with 19 bases remaining between them. The CDR3 loop spans 17 amino acids.

A few counts support this clone. The rearrangement uses TRBV2 and TRBJ1-5; 7 bases map to TRBD1. This CDR3 has 16 amino acids. V was clipped by 4 bases and J by 2 bases; unmatched bases: 8. The germline gives CDR1 SNHLY, CDR2 FYNNEI. The chain's CDR3 is CASSGGGGQGNQPQHF. For the CDR3, the DNA is TGTGCCAGCAGTGGGGGAGGTGGACAGGGCAATCAGCCCCAGCATTTT.

This sequence joins TRBV30 and TRBJ1-5; D is ambiguous. The germline gives CDR1 GTSNPN, CDR2 SVGIG (reference sequence). Trimming took 8 bases from V and 4 from J, leaving 15 bases between them. This CDR3 is 13 amino acids long. CDR3 in DNA: TGTGCCAGCAGCCCGGGTGGTAATCAGCCCCAGCATTTT. Translation gives CASSPGGNQPQHF. The full variable domain, its missing parts supplied by reference TRBV30 and TRBJ1-5, is SQTIHQWPATLVQPVGSPLSLECTVEGTSNPNLYWYRQAAGRGLQLLFYSVGIGQISSEVPQNLSASRPQDRQFILSSKKLLLSDSGFYLCASSPGGNQPQHFGDGTRLSIL.

V and J are TRBV6-5 and TRBJ2-7; D gene unclear. V lost 6 bases, J lost 2 bases, and 14 bases lay in between. This CDR3 comprises 14 residues. Germline CDR1 reads MNHEY; CDR2 reads SVGAGI. The CDR3 DNA is TGTGCCAGCAGCCTATCTTGGTTGACCTACGAGCAGTACTTC. Protein sequence: CASSLSWLTYEQYF.

The genes are TRBV18 and TRBJ2-7, with 7 bases lining up with TRBD1. V lost 0 bases and J lost 3; bases outside the gene matches: 5. The length of the CDR3 is 15 residues. Germline CDR1 and CDR2: KGHSH and LQKENI. CDR3 nucleotides: TGTGCCAGCTCACCACCTGAGCAGGGGGTCTACGAGCAGTACTTC. This encodes CASSPPEQGVYEQYF.

The rearrangement links TRBV15 to TRBJ2-3; D is unresolved. The V end lost 2 bases, the J end lost 3 bases, and 6 bases lay between the germline ends. CDR1 is LNHNV and CDR2 is YYDKDF in the germline V gene (reference sequence). This CDR3 region has 13 residues. Here the CDR3 DNA reads TGTGCCACCAGCAGACCAACAACAGATACGCAGTATTTT. It is translated as CATSRPTTDTQYF.

This chain links TRBV18 with TRBJ1-2; a weak D match, TRBD1 (5 bases). V was pared by 4 bases and J by 3 bases, with 24 bases between. The CDR3 totals 18 residues. Germline loops: CDR1 KGHSH, CDR2 LQKENI. For the CDR3, the DNA is TGTGCCAGCTCACTTGGACGGTCCCCAGGTTCCAGGGACTATGGCTACACCTTC. As protein: CASSLGRSPGSRDYGYTF.